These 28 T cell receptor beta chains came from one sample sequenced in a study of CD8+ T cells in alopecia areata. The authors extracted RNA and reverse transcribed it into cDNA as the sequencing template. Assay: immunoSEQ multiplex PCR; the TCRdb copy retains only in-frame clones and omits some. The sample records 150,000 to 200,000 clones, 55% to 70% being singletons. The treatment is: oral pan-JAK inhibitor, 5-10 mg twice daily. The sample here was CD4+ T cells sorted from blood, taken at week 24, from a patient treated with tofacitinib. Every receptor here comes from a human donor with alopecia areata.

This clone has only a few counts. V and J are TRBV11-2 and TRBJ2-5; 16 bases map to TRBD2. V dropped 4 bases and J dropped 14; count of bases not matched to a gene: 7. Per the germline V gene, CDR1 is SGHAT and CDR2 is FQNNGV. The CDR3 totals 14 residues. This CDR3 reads CASSSGTSGRVPYF. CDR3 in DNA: TGTGCCAGCAGCTCGGGGACTAGCGGGAGGGTCCCATACTTC.

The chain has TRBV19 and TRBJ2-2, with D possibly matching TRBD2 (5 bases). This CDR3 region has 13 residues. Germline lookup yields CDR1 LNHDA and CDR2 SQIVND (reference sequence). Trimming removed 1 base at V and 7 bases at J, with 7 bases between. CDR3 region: CASSIVAGGELFF. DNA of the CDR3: TGTGCCAGTAGTATAGTCGCGGGCGGGGAGCTGTTTTTT.

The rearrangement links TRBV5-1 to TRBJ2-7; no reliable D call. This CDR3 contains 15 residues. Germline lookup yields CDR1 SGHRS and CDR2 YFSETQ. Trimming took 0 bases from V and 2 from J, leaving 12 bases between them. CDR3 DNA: TGCGCCAGCAGCTTGGAGCGAGCGAGGACCTACGAGCAGTACTTC. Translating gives CASSLERARTYEQYF.

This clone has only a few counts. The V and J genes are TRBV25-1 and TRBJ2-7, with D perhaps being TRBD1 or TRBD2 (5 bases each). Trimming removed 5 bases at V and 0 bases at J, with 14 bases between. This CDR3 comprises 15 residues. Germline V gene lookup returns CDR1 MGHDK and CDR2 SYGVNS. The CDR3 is CASSHRTLGSYEQYF. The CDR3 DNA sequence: TGTGCCAGCAGTCATCGGACACTAGGCTCCTACGAGCAGTACTTC.

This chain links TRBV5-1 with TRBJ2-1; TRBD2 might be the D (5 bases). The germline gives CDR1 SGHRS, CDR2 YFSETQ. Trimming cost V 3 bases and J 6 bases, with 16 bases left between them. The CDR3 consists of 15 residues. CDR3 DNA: TGCGCCAGCAGCTCGATCCGATCAGCGGCCAATGAGCAGTTCTTC. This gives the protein CASSSIRSAANEQFF.

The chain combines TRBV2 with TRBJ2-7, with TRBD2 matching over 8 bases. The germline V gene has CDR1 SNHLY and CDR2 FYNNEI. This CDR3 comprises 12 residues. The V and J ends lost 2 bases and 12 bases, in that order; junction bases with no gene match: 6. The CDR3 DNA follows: TGTGCCAGCAGTGAACACGGGAGGGCCCCGTACTTC. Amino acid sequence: CASSEHGRAPYF.

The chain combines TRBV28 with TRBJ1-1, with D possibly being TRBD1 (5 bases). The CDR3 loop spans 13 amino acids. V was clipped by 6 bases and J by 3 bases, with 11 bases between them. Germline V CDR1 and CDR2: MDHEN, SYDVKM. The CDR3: CASSFDSYTEAFF. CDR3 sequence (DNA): TGTGCCAGCAGCTTCGACAGCTACACTGAAGCTTTCTTT.

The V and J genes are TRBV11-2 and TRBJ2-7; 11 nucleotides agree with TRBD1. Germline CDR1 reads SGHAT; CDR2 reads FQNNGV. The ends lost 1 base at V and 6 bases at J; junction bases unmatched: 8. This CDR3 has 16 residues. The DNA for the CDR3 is TGTGCCAGCAGCTTAGGGCCAGGACAGGGGGCCAGCGAGCAGTACTTC. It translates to CASSLGPGQGASEQYF.

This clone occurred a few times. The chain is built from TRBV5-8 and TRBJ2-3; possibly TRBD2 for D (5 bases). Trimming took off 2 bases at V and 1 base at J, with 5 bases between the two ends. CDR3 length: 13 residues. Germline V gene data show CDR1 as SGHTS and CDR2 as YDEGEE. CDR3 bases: TGTGCCAGCAGCTTCGGGGGCACAGATACGCAGTATTTT. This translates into CASSFGGTDTQYF.

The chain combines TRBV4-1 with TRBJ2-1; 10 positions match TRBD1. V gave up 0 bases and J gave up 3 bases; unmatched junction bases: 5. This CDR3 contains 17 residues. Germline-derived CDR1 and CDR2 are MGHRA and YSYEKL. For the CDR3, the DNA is TGCGCCAGCAGCCAAGATGTTGGGACAGGGGACTACAATGAGCAGTTCTTC. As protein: CASSQDVGTGDYNEQFF.

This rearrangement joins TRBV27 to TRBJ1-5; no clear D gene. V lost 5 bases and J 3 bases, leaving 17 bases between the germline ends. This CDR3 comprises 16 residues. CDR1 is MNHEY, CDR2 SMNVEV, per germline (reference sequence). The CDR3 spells CASSPRASVDNQPQHF. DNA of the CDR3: TGTGCCAGCAGTCCCAGAGCTTCGGTGGACAATCAGCCCCAGCATTTT.

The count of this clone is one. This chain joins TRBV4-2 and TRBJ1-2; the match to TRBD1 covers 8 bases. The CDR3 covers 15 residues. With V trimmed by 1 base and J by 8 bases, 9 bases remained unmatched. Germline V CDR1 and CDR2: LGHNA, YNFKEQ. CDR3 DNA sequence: TGTGCCAGCAGCCAAGCGGCCGCGACAGGGGACGGCTACACCTTC. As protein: CASSQAAATGDGYTF.

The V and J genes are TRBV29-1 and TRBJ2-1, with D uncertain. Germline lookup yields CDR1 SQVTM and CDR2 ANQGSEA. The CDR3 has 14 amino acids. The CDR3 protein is CSEYRLSSYNEQFF. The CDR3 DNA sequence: TGCAGTGAATACCGACTCAGCTCCTACAATGAGCAGTTCTTC.

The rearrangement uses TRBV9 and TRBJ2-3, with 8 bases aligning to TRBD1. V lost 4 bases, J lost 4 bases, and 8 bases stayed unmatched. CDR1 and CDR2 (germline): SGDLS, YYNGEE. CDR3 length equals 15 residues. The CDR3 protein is CASSIMDRAPDTQYF. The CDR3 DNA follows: TGTGCCAGCAGCATCATGGACAGGGCTCCAGATACGCAGTATTTT.

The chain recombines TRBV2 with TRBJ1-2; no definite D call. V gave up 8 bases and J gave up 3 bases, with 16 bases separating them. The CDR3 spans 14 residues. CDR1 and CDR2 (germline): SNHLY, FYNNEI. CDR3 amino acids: CASALTGPDYGYTF. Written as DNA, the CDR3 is TGTGCCAGCGCTCTTACCGGGCCGGACTATGGCTACACCTTC.

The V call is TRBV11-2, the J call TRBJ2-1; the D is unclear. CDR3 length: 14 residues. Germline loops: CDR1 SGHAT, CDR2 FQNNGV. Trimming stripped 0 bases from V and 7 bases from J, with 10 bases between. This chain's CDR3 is CASSLESSRNEQFF. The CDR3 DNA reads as TGTGCCAGCAGCTTAGAATCTTCGAGGAATGAGCAGTTCTTC.

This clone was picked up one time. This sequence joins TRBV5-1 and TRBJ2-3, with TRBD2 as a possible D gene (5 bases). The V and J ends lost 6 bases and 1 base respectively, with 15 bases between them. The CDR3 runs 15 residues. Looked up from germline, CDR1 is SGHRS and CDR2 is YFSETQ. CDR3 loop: CASILALGRTDTQYF. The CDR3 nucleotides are TGCGCCAGCATCCTAGCCCTAGGGCGCACAGATACGCAGTATTTT.

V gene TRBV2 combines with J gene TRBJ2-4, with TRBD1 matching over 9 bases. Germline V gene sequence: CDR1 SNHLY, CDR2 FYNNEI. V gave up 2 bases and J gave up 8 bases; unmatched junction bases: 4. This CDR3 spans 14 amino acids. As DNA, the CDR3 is TGTGCCAGCAGTGAACTGACAGGGGGGGACATTCAGTACTTC. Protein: CASSELTGGDIQYF.

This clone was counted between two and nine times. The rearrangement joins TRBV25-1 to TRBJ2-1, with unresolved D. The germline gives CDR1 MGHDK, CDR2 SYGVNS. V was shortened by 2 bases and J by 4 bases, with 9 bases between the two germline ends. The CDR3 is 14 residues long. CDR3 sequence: CASSERANYNEQFF. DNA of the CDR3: TGTGCCAGCAGTGAACGAGCTAATTACAATGAGCAGTTCTTC.

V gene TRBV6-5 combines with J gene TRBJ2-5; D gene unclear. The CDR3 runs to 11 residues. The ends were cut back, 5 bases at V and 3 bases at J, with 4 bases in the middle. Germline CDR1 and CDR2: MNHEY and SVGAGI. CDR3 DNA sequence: TGTGCCAGCAGTACTGAAGAGACCCAGTACTTC. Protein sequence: CASSTEETQYF.

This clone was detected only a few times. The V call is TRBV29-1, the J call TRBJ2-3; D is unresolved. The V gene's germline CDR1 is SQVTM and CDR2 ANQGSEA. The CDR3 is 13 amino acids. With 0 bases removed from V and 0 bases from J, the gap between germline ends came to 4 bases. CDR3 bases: TGCAGCGTTGAAGACACCAGCACAGATACGCAGTATTTT. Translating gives CSVEDTSTDTQYF.

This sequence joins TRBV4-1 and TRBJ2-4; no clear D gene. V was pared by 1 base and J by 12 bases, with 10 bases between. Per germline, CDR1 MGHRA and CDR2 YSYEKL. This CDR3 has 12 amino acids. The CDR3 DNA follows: TGCGCCAGCAGCCAAGGTGAAACAGATCAGTACTTC. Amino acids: CASSQGETDQYF.

The CDR3: CASSQHMSSYEQYF. CDR3 DNA: TGTGCCAGCAGCCAGCATATGAGCTCCTACGAGCAGTACTTC. V is TRBV14 and J is TRBJ2-7; no definite D call. Germline CDR1 SGHDN, CDR2 FVKESK. This CDR3 region has 14 residues. V shed 3 bases and J shed 0 bases, with 9 bases lying between them.

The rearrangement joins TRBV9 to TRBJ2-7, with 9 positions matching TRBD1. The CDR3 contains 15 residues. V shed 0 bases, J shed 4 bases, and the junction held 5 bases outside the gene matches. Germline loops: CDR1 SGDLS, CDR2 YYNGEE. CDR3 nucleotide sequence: TGTGCCAGCAGCGTAGGAGGGACAGGGACGTACGAGCAGTACTTC. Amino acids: CASSVGGTGTYEQYF.

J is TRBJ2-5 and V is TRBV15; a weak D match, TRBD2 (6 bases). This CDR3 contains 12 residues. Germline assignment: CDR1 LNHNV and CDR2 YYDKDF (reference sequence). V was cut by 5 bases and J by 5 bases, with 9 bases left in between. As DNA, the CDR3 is TGTGCCACCAGCGGAGGGGAGGAGACCCAGTACTTC. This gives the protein CATSGGEETQYF.

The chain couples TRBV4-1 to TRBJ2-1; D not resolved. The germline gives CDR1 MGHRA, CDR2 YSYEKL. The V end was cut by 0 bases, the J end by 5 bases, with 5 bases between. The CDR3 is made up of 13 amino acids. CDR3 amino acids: CASSQDADNEQFF. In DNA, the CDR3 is TGCGCCAGCAGCCAAGATGCAGACAATGAGCAGTTCTTC.

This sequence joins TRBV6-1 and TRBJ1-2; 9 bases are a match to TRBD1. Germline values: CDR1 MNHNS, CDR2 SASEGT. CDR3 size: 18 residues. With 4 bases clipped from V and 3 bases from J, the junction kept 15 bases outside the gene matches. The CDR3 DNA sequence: TGTGCCAGCAGTGCCAGGGGGGACAGGGTTTCTTTCTACTATGGCTACACCTTC. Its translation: CASSARGDRVSFYYGYTF.

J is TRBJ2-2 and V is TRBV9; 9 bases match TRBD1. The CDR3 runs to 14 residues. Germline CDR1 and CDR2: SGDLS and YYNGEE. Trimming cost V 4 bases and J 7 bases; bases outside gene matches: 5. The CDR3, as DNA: TGTGCCAGCAGCCCACAGGGGGCGGGCGGGGAGCTGTTTTTT. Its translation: CASSPQGAGGELFF.